What follows are 13 T cell receptor beta chains derived from one specimen sequenced in a study of blood T cell repertoires in COVID-19. This table comes from immunoSEQ multiplex PCR, and its TCRdb copy is limited to in-frame clones, with some not included. The sample lists 120,000 to 150,000 clones, more than 75% seen once, with about 3.9% in the top ten. The specimen was peripheral blood. Every receptor here comes from a man between 60 and 70 years old with acute or convalescent COVID-19.

The chain joins TRBV7-2 to TRBJ2-7; no clear D. CDR3 length: 12 residues. V was trimmed by 5 bases and J by 3 bases, leaving 8 bases between them. CDR1 is SGHTA and CDR2 is FQGNSA in the germline V gene. As DNA, the CDR3 is TGTGCCAGCAGCCCCCGAGGCTACGAGCAGTACTTC. This codes for CASSPRGYEQYF.

The chain carries TRBV30 and TRBJ2-4, with a possible D match to TRBD1 (6 bases). Trimming shortened V by 2 bases and J by 6 bases, and 17 bases separated the two germline ends. CDR1 is GTSNPN, CDR2 SVGIG, per germline (reference sequence). The CDR3 runs 15 residues. The CDR3 spells CAWSPTVDRTNIQYF. DNA of the CDR3: TGTGCCTGGAGTCCGACGGTAGACAGGACAAACATTCAGTACTTC.

The chain carries TRBV11-2 and TRBJ2-5; 11 nucleotides align to TRBD1. CDR1 is SGHAT, CDR2 FQNNGV, per germline. Trimming cost V 1 base and J 4 bases; bases outside gene matches: 5. The CDR3 covers 16 residues. CDR3 sequence: CASSLGGDRGGETQYF. DNA for the CDR3: TGTGCCAGCAGCTTAGGAGGGGACAGGGGGGGAGAGACCCAGTACTTC. Drawing the rest from reference TRBV11-2 and TRBJ2-5, the complete variable domain is EAGVAQSPRYKIIEKRQSVAFWCNPISGHATLYWYQQILGQGPKLLIQFQNNGVVDDSQLPKDRFSAERLKGVDSTLKIQPAKLEDSAVYLCASSLGGDRGGETQYFGPGTRLLVL.

CDR3 loop: CASSLRRGGLGYTF. The DNA for the CDR3 is TGTGCCAGCAGCCTCCGGAGGGGAGGTCTGGGCTACACCTTC. The V and J genes are TRBV27 and TRBJ1-2; weak D call: TRBD1 (5 bases). Trimming pared 6 bases from V and 8 bases from J, leaving 19 bases between. The germline gives CDR1 MNHEY, CDR2 SMNVEV (reference sequence). The CDR3 has 14 residues.

The J gene is TRBJ2-7, the V gene TRBV15; D perhaps matches TRBD2 (5 bases). This CDR3 is built from 14 residues. The V end lost 0 bases, the J end lost 2 bases, and 8 bases lay between the germline ends. CDR1 and CDR2 from the germline V gene are LNHNV and YYDKDF (reference sequence). CDR3 residues: CATSREREPYEQYF. In DNA, the CDR3 is TGTGCCACCAGCAGAGAGAGGGAACCCTACGAGCAGTACTTC. Drawing the rest from reference TRBV15 and TRBJ2-7, the complete variable domain is DAMVIQNPRYQVTQFGKPVTLSCSQTLNHNVMYWYQQKSSQAPKLLFHYYDKDFNNEADTPDNFQSRRPNTSFCFLDIRSPGLGDTAMYLCATSREREPYEQYFGPGTRLTVT.

This clone occurred a few times. V and J are TRBV5-5 and TRBJ2-2; perhaps TRBD1 as D (6 bases). V lost 6 bases and J lost 5, with 17 bases in between. Germline V gene data show CDR1 as SGHKS and CDR2 as YYEKEE (reference sequence). The CDR3 runs to 15 residues. The CDR3 sequence: CASIRRKGDTGELFF. The CDR3, as DNA: TGTGCCAGCATCAGAAGGAAGGGGGATACCGGGGAGCTGTTTTTT.

The chain has TRBV27 and TRBJ1-6; a possible D gene is TRBD1 (6 bases). Deletions cut 4 bases from V and 7 bases from J, with 23 bases between. Germline CDR1 MNHEY, CDR2 SMNVEV (reference sequence). The CDR3 has 18 residues. The CDR3 coding sequence is TGTGCCAGCAGTTCAACACCGGGACACGGTCTTCAGAATTCACCCCTCCACTTT. It yields the protein CASSSTPGHGLQNSPLHF.

The chain uses TRBV3-1 (or the pseudogene TRBV3-2) and TRBJ1-3; possibly TRBD1 for D (6 bases). The CDR3 has 14 residues. The V end was cut by 5 bases, the J end by 5 bases, with 13 bases between. Per germline, CDR1 LGHDT and CDR2 YNNKEL (reference sequence). The chain's CDR3 is CASSGQGSRNTIYF. CDR3 sequence (DNA): TGTGCCAGCAGCGGGCAGGGGAGCAGAAACACCATATATTTT.

This clone was recorded once. The chain uses TRBV2 and TRBJ1-2, with 11 bases matching TRBD1. Germline V CDR1 and CDR2: SNHLY, FYNNEI. J lost 1 base, V lost 7 bases, and 5 bases had no gene match. CDR3 size: 15 residues. The chain's CDR3 is CASTTDRGLNYGYTF. CDR3 nucleotides: TGTGCCAGCACCACGGACAGGGGGCTTAACTATGGCTACACCTTC.

V gene TRBV27 combines with J gene TRBJ2-6, with D hard to call. V was pared by 2 bases and J by 0 bases, with 5 bases between. Per the germline V gene, CDR1 is MNHEY and CDR2 is SMNVEV (reference sequence). The CDR3 length is 15 residues. The CDR3 here is CASSLMSSGANVLTF. In nucleotides, the CDR3 is TGTGCCAGCAGTTTAATGAGCTCTGGGGCCAACGTCCTGACTTTC.

V and J are TRBV11-3 and TRBJ2-7; a weak D match, TRBD1 (5 bases). This CDR3 has 16 amino acids. Germline V gives CDR1 SGHNT, CDR2 YENEEA. The V gene lost 8 bases and the J gene lost 4 bases, with 24 bases spanning the gap. The chain's CDR3 is CASLVGQGAPSYEQYF. The CDR3 DNA is TGTGCCAGCCTGGTCGGGCAGGGTGCTCCATCTTACGAGCAGTACTTC.

The CDR3 reads CASRPGTVGLYEQYF. The CDR3 bases are TGCGCCAGCAGACCGGGGACAGTTGGTCTCTACGAGCAGTACTTC. The chain combines TRBV23-1 with TRBJ2-7; TRBD1 aligns across 7 bases. TRBV23-1 is treated as an ORF (open reading frame) with a function not yet certain. CDR3 length: 15 amino acids. The V and J ends lost 6 bases and 3 bases, in that order; junction bases with no gene match: 11.

This chain links TRBV29-1 with TRBJ2-1; 8 bases align to TRBD1. V lost 7 bases and J lost 3; bases outside the gene matches: 11. Germline CDR1 is SQVTM and CDR2 is ANQGSEA. The CDR3 sequence is 15 residues long. The CDR3 DNA is TGCAGCGCCGTTGGTGACAGGGGTATCTACAATGAGCAGTTCTTC. Translation gives CSAVGDRGIYNEQFF.